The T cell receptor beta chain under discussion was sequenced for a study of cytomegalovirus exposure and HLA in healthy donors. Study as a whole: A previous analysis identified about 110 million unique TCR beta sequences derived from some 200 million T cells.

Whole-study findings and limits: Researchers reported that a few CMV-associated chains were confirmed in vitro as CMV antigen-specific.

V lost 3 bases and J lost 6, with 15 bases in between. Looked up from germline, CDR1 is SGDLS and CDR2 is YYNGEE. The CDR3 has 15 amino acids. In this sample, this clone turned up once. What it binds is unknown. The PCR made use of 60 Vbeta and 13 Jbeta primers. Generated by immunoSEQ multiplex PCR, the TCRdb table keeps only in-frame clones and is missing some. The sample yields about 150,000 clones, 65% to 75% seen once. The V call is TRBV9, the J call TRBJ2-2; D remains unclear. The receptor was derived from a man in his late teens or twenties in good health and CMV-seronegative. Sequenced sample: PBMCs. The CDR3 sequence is CASSGAFITPGELFF. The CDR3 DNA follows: TGTGCCAGCAGCGGAGCATTCATAACCCCCGGGGAGCTGTTTTTT. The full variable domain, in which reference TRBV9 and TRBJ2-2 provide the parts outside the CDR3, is DSGVTQTPKHLITATGQRVTLRCSPRSGDLSVYWYQQSLDQGLQFLIQYYNGEERAKGNILERFSAQQFPDLHSELNLSSLELGDSALYFCASSGAFITPGELFFGEGSRLTVL.